This is a list of T cell receptor beta chains from one sample in a study of blood T cell repertoires in COVID-19. Here immunoSEQ multiplex PCR was the method, and the copy in TCRdb shows in-frame clones only, minus some. The repertoire holds some 150,000 clones, with 85% to 90% as singletons. The sequencing input was peripheral blood. The origin of the receptors is a middle-aged woman with acute or convalescent COVID-19. Both conserved end residues are part of each CDR3. D genes are given only for firm matches. Size values are once, few and many counts, or a class for expanded clones, and some rows have none.

>TRBV7-6|NA|NA|TRBJ2-3
CASSYYAQITDTQYF
TGTGCCAGCAGCTACTATGCGCAGATCACAGATACGCAGTATTTT
>TRBV27|NA|NA|TRBJ2-3
CASRRRDGGTDTQYF
TGTGCCAGCAGACGGAGGGACGGAGGCACAGATACGCAGTATTTT
>TRBV19|NA|TRBD1|TRBJ1-5
CASSIPWDRGQSNQPQHF
TGTGCCAGTAGTATTCCCTGGGACAGGGGGCAGAGCAATCAGCCCCAGCATTTT
>TRBV29-1|NA|NA|TRBJ2-1
CSVVLPSSYNEQFF
TGCAGCGTTGTTCTTCCGAGCTCCTACAATGAGCAGTTCTTC
>TRBV12-3/TRBV12-4|few|NA|TRBJ1-1
CASSPVAGTEAFF
TGTGCCAGCAGTCCTGTTGCGGGGACTGAAGCTTTCTTT
>TRBV4-2|NA|TRBD2|TRBJ2-5
CASSQRLAETETQYF
TGTGCCAGCAGCCAACGACTAGCGGAGACGGAGACCCAGTACTTC
>TRBV25-1|NA|NA|TRBJ2-1
CASSEIGREQFF
TGTGCCAGCAGTGAAATTGGTAGAGAGCAGTTCTTC
>TRBV7-9|NA|NA|TRBJ1-2
CASSSTKGTTWGYTF
TGTGCCAGCAGCTCCACCAAGGGGACTACTTGGGGCTACACCTTC
>TRBV5-6|once|TRBD1|TRBJ1-2
CASSLVTGGWGDGYTF
TGTGCCAGCAGCTTGGTGACAGGGGGCTGGGGGGATGGCTACACCTTC
>TRBV11-3|NA|TRBD1|TRBJ2-1
CASSLGSYRDSYNEQFF
TGTGCCAGCAGCTTAGGGAGTTACCGGGACAGTTACAATGAGCAGTTCTTC
>TRBV3-1/TRBV3-2|NA|NA|TRBJ1-1
CASSQGVGGNTEAFF
TGTGCCAGCAGCCAAGGGGTCGGAGGGAACACTGAAGCTTTCTTT
>TRBV10-3|NA|TRBD1|TRBJ1-6
CAISNPGTGGRGNSPLHF
TGTGCCATCAGCAACCCCGGGACAGGGGGCAGGGGTAATTCACCCCTCCACTTT
>TRBV7-8|NA|NA|TRBJ1-1
CASSFSTSLNTEAFF
TGTGCCAGCAGCTTCTCCACAAGTTTGAACACTGAAGCTTTCTTT
>TRBV28|NA|TRBD2|TRBJ2-7
CASALAGSYEQYF
TGTGCCAGCGCACTAGCGGGGTCCTACGAGCAGTACTTC
>TRBV24-1|once|TRBD1|TRBJ2-7
CATHGQDYEQYF
TGTGCCACCCACGGACAGGACTACGAGCAGTACTTC
>TRBV21-1|once|NA|TRBJ1-5
CASSKVFGQGASLGGSNQPQHF
NA
>TRBV12-3/TRBV12-4|NA|NA|TRBJ1-4
CASQGTNEKLFF
TGTGCCAGTCAGGGAACTAATGAAAAACTGTTTTTT
>TRBV6-5|once|NA|TRBJ2-1
CASKGLPLGEQFF
TGTGCCAGCAAAGGCCTCCCCCTAGGTGAGCAGTTCTTC
>TRBV28|few|NA|TRBJ1-4
CASRESNEKLFF
TGTGCCAGCAGAGAGAGTAATGAAAAACTGTTTTTT
>TRBV14|few|NA|TRBJ1-3
CASSQIGRGASGNTIYF
TGTGCCAGCAGCCAAATTGGCAGGGGCGCCTCTGGAAACACCATATATTTT
>TRBV2|NA|NA|TRBJ1-2
CASSEGGANYGYTF
TGTGCCAGCAGTGAGGGAGGGGCCAACTATGGCTACACCTTC
>TRBV2|once|NA|TRBJ2-3
CASRNGRLSTDTQYF
TGTGCCAGCAGAAATGGACGACTAAGCACAGATACGCAGTATTTT
>TRBV28|once|NA|TRBJ1-2
CASSSVQGRYGYTF
TGTGCCAGCAGTTCCGTTCAGGGGCGATATGGCTACACCTTC
>TRBV7-8|NA|NA|TRBJ2-7
CASSLAVLSYEQYF
TGTGCCAGCAGCTTAGCGGTTCTATCCTACGAGCAGTACTTC
>TRBV12-3/TRBV12-4|NA|NA|TRBJ1-1
CASSLANTEAFF
TGTGCCAGCAGTTTGGCGAACACTGAAGCTTTCTTT
>TRBV29-1|NA|TRBD2|TRBJ2-7
CSHGLAGVYEQYF
TGCAGCCACGGACTAGCGGGAGTATACGAGCAGTACTTC
>TRBV5-8|once|NA|TRBJ1-1
CASSASRVSKEAFF
TGTGCCAGCAGCGCAAGCAGGGTATCTAAGGAGGCTTTCTTT
>TRBV7-3|few|NA|TRBJ2-1
CASSLIAGYNEQFF
TGTGCCAGCAGCTTAATCGCCGGGTACAATGAGCAGTTCTTC
>TRBV7-3|once|NA|TRBJ1-1
CASSYTGNTEAFF
TGTGCCAGCAGCTACACAGGGAATACTGAAGCTTTCTTT
>TRBV12-3/TRBV12-4|NA|TRBD1|TRBJ2-7
CASSSDRAEQYF
TGTGCCAGCAGTTCGGACAGGGCCGAGCAGTACTTC
>TRBV9|NA|NA|TRBJ1-2
CASSVAPGGSNYGYTF
TGTGCCAGCAGCGTAGCCCCGGGTGGTTCTAACTATGGCTACACCTTC
>TRBV6-1|NA|TRBD1|TRBJ1-5
CASSEGATGGYSNQPQHF
TGTGCCAGCAGTGAAGGGGCGACAGGGGGATATAGCAATCAGCCCCAGCATTTT
>TRBV7-2|NA|NA|TRBJ1-2
CASSLETGGYTF
TGTGCCAGCAGCTTAGAGACAGGAGGATACACCTTC
>TRBV2|NA|TRBD1|TRBJ2-1
CASSGQGRGGNEQFF
TGTGCCAGCAGTGGACAGGGAAGAGGAGGCAATGAGCAGTTCTTC
>TRBV3-1/TRBV3-2|NA|NA|TRBJ1-6
CASSQVSVHNSPLHF
TGTGCCAGCAGCCAGGTGTCAGTACATAATTCACCCCTCCACTTT
>TRBV14|NA|NA|TRBJ1-1
CASSQVPAGNTEAFF
TGTGCCAGCAGCCAAGTCCCGGCAGGGAACACTGAAGCTTTCTTT
>TRBV7-2|NA|NA|TRBJ2-3
CASSRGIDTQYF
TGTGCCAGCAGCCGAGGGATAGATACGCAGTATTTT
>TRBV2|NA|NA|TRBJ2-7
CASRARQPRGGDEQYF
TGTGCCAGCAGGGCAAGACAGCCACGGGGAGGCGACGAGCAGTACTTC
>TRBV6-5|NA|TRBD1|TRBJ1-5
CASRPSTGVNQPQHF
TGTGCCAGCAGACCATCGACAGGGGTCAATCAGCCCCAGCATTTT
>TRBV7-9|NA|NA|TRBJ1-3
CASSQQAGNTIYF
TGTGCCAGCAGCCAACAGGCTGGAAACACCATATATTTT
>TRBV29-1|NA|TRBD1|TRBJ2-5
CSVRIGGRETQYF
TGCAGTGTAAGAATAGGGGGCAGGGAGACCCAGTACTTC
>TRBV5-1|NA|TRBD2|TRBJ2-5
CASHRLAGSGETQYF
TGCGCCAGCCACCGACTAGCGGGGTCAGGGGAGACCCAGTACTTC
>TRBV15|NA|TRBD1|TRBJ1-6
CATSTLTGASPLHF
TGTGCCACCAGCACGCTAACAGGGGCTTCACCCCTCCACTTT
>TRBV29-1|NA|NA|TRBJ2-2
CSVAQGPGELFF
TGCAGCGTGGCCCAGGGTCCCGGGGAGCTGTTTTTT
>TRBV4-1|NA|NA|TRBJ2-7
CASSQDEGSSWEQYF
TGCGCCAGCAGCCAAGATGAGGGATCTAGTTGGGAGCAGTACTTC
>TRBV3-1/TRBV3-2|NA|TRBD2|TRBJ2-5
CASTPSGSGSGETQYF
TGTGCCAGCACCCCGAGTGGTAGCGGGAGCGGAGAGACCCAGTACTTC
>TRBV7-3|NA|TRBD1|TRBJ2-2
CASSRGQGLNTGELFF
TGTGCCAGCAGCCGTGGACAGGGGCTGAACACCGGGGAGCTGTTTTTT
>TRBV19|NA|NA|TRBJ1-2
CASSPLTGSYGYTF
TGTGCCAGTAGTCCCCTGACAGGCAGCTATGGCTACACCTTC
>TRBV5-1|NA|NA|TRBJ2-3
CASSFRTREDTQYF
TGCGCCAGCAGCTTCCGGACCCGGGAAGATACGCAGTATTTT
>TRBV21-1|NA|NA|TRBJ1-1
CASSTSFDREMNTEAFF
TGTGCCAGCAGCACCTCCTTTGACAGGGAAATGAACACTGAAGCTTTCTTT
>TRBV7-2|NA|NA|TRBJ1-5
CASSLAGVGNQPQHF
TGTGCCAGCAGCTTAGCAGGGGTGGGCAATCAGCCCCAGCATTTT
>TRBV9|NA|TRBD2|TRBJ2-5
CASSDQGTSGETQYF
TGTGCCAGCAGCGACCAGGGAACTAGCGGCGAGACCCAGTACTTC
>TRBV5-6|once|TRBD1|TRBJ2-2
CASSRTGTGELFF
TGTGCCAGCAGCAGGACAGGGACCGGGGAGCTGTTTTTT
>TRBV19|NA|NA|TRBJ1-1
CASSPAGRTEAFF
TGTGCCAGTAGTCCGGCGGGGCGGACTGAAGCTTTCTTT
>TRBV6-6|NA|NA|TRBJ1-5
CASNSGNQPQHF
TGTGCCAGCAATTCCGGGAATCAGCCCCAGCATTTT
>TRBV27|NA|TRBD2|TRBJ2-3
CASRASGVASTDTQYF
TGTGCCAGCAGGGCTAGCGGAGTTGCTAGCACAGATACGCAGTATTTT
>TRBV6-5|few|NA|TRBJ2-3
CASRGQSTDTQYF
TGTGCCAGCAGAGGACAGAGCACAGATACGCAGTATTTT
>TRBV12-5|NA|NA|TRBJ1-2
CASGAEAGRGYTF
TGTGCTAGTGGGGCGGAGGCCGGGAGGGGCTACACCTTC
>TRBV12-5|NA|NA|TRBJ1-3
CASGPPHSSGNTIYF
TGTGCTAGTGGCCCCCCCCACAGCTCTGGAAACACCATATATTTT